The entry that follows covers one T cell receptor (beta chain) sequence. The V segment lost 3 bases and the J segment 5 bases; nucleotides outside the gene matches: 1. CDR1 and CDR2 from the germline V gene are SNHLY and FYNNEI. The CDR3 is 14 residues long. This entry belongs to a study of blood T cell repertoires in COVID-19. For the study at large: Sources were T cells, B-cell-depleted T cells, or PBMCs; the material itself was cDNA or gDNA.

Profiling relied on immunoSEQ multiplex PCR, and the TCRdb table lists in-frame clones only, not all of them. The repertoire holds approximately 280,000 clones, with more than 75% as singletons. Sequencing used peripheral blood. The V and J genes are TRBV2 and TRBJ2-2; 9 nucleotides line up with TRBD1. This receptor was obtained from a woman aged 30 to 39 who had recovered from COVID-19. The CDR3 DNA sequence: TGTGCCAGCAGTGAGACAGGGGGAACCGGGGAGCTGTTTTTT. Residues: CASSETGGTGELFF.